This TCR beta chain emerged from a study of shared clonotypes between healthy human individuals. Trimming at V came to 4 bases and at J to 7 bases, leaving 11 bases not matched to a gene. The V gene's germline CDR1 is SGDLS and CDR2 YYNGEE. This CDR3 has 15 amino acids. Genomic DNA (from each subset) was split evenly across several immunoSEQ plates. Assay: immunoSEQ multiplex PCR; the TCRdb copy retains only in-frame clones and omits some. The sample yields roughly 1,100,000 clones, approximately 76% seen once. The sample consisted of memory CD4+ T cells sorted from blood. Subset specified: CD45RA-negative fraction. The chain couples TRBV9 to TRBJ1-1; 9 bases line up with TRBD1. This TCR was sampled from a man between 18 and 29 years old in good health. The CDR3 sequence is CASSTHPQGAIEAFF. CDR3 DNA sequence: TGTGCCAGCAGCACCCATCCACAGGGGGCCATTGAAGCTTTCTTT.